This T cell receptor beta chain appears in the sequencing data of a study of blood T cells in healthy people across ages. Germline-derived CDR1 and CDR2 are DFQATT and SNEGSKA (reference sequence). V was cut by 4 bases and J by 6 bases, with 7 bases left in between. This CDR3 has 11 residues. A second PCR of 7 to 11 cycles used a sample-barcoded 5' primer and a J-beta primer mix. Using its own MiXCR run on the 5' RACE reads, TCRdb lists one record per CDR3 protein. The data show some 780,000 distinct CDR3 sequences, with approximately 60% seen just once and about 26% held by the top ten. V gene TRBV20-1 combines with J gene TRBJ2-1; D is uncertain. Sequencing input: blood. This clonotype originated in a man aged 35 to 55 in good health. CDR3 protein: CSAKRVNEQFF. The CDR3 DNA sequence: TGCAGTGCTAAAAGAGTCAATGAGCAGTTCTTC.